The TCR beta chain described here comes from a study of OX40 agonist ivuxolimab in advanced cancers. Background on the study: An anti-OX40 (CD134) antibody with agonistic activity, ivuxolimab, was administered to patients. Hepatocellular carcinoma, melanoma, renal cell or head and neck cancer was diagnosed in the dose-escalation patients.

Comment on this clone: The antigen is not known.

Findings and caveats of the study: Dosing at 0.1 to 3.0 mg/kg was accompanied by clonal expansion of CD4+ and CD8+ blood T cells by week 6.

Sequencing used immunoSEQ multiplex PCR; TCRdb keeps in-frame clones, though not all of them. Among 60,000 to 75,000 clones listed, about 83% were seen once. Between the trimmed V and J ends, which lost 4 bases and 6 bases, there was a span of 10 bases. The CDR3 contains 13 residues. The germline gives CDR1 SGHVS, CDR2 FNYEAQ. The specimen was CD4+ or CD8+ T cells sorted from blood, collected in a trial of the OX40 agonist ivuxolimab. The chain is built from TRBV7-6 and TRBJ1-3; D ambiguous. The clonotype originates from an adult with an advanced solid tumor such as melanoma, head and neck, liver or kidney cancer. In nucleotides, the CDR3 is TGTGCCAGCAGCTCGTACTACGAAAACACCATATATTTT. Translated: CASSSYYENTIYF.